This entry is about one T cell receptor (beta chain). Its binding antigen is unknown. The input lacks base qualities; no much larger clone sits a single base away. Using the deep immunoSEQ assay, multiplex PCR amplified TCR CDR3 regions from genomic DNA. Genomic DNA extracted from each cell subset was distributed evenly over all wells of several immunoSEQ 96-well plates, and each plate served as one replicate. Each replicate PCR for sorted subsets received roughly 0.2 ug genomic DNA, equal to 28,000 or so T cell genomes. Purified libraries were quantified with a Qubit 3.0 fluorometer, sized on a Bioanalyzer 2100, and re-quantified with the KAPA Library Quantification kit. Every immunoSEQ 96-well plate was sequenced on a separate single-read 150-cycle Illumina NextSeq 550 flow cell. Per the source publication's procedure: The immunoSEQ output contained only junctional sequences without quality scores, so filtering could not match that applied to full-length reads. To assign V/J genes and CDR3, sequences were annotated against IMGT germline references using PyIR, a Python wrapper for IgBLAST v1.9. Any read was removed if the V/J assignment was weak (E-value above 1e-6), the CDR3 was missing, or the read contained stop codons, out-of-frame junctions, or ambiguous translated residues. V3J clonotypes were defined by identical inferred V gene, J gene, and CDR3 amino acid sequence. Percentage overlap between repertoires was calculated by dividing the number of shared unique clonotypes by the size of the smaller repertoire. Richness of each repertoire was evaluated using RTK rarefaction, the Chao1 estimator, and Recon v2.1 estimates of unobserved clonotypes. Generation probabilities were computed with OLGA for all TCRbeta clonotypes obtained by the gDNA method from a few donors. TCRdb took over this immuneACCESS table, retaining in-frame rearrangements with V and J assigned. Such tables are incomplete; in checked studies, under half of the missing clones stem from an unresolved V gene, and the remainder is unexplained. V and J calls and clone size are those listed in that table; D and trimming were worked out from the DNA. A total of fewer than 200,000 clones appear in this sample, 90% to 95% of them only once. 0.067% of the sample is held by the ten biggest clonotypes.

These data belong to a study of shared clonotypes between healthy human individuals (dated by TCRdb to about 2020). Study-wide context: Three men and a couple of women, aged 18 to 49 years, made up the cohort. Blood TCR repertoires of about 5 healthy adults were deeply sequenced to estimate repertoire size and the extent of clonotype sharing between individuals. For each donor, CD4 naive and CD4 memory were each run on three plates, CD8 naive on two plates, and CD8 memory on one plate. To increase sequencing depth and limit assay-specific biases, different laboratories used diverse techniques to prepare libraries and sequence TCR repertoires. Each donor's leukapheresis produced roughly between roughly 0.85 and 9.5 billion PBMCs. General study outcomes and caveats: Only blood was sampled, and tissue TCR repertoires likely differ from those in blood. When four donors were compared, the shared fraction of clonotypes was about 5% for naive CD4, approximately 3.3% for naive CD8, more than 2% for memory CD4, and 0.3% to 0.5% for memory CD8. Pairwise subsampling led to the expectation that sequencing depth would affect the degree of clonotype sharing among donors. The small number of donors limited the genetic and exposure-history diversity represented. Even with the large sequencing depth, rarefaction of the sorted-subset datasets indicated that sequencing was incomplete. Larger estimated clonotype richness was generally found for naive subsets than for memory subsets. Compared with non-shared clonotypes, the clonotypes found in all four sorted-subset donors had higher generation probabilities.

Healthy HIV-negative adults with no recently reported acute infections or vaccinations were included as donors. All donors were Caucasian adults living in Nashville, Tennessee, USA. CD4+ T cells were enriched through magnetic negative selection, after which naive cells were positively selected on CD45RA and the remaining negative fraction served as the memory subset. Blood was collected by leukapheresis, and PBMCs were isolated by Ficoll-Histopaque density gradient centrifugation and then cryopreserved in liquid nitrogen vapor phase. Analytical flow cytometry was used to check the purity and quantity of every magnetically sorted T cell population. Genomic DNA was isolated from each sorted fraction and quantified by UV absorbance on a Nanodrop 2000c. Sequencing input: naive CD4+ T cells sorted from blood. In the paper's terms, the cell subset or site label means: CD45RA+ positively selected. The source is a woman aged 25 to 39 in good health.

The DNA reads TGTGCCAGTGCGAGACACCTAGCAAGGGATCAGCCCCAGCATTTT. It codes for CASARHLARDQPQHF. The sequence is built from TRBV28 and TRBJ1-5; the D gene lacks a confident call. Inclusive of the bounding cysteine and phenylalanine, the CDR3 is 15 residues long. The only DNA kept is the CDR3, 45 bases in frame from the first base. Between the V and J ends, shortened by 9 bases and 5 bases respectively, the junction contains 20 bases. Looking up the germline V gene yields CDR1 MDHEN and CDR2 SYDVKM. Beyond the CDR3, the reference TRBV28 and TRBJ1-5 genes provide the residues; the full variable domain reads: DVKVTQSSRYLVKRTGEKVFLECVQDMDHENMFWYRQDPGLGLRLIYFSYDVKMKEKGDIPEGYSVSREKKERFSLILESASTNQTSMYLCASARHLARDQPQHFGDGTRLSIL.